This T cell receptor beta chain originates from a study of cytomegalovirus exposure and HLA in healthy donors. Study as a whole: Earlier results showed approximately 120 million unique TCR beta sequences derived from approximately 180 million T cells. Broader study findings: V- and J-gene trimming of TCR beta was linked (in a later analysis) to a missense DCLRE1C variant.

Details on this clone: The target antigen is unknown.

The PCR ran on 60 Vbeta and 13 Jbeta primers. Method: immunoSEQ multiplex PCR; TCRdb's copy keeps in-frame clones and lacks some. Of approximately 200,000 clones listed, approximately 79% are singletons. V trimming: 4 bases; J trimming: 3 bases; junction bases outside the gene matches: 11. The CDR3 loop spans 17 amino acids. Germline V gene data show CDR1 as ENHRY and CDR2 as SYGVKD. The J gene is TRBJ2-7, the V gene TRBV10-3, with TRBD1 matching over 11 bases. This TCR derives from a girl aged 2 to 10 in good health and CMV-seronegative. Sequencing was performed on PBMCs. The CDR3 DNA sequence: TGTGCCATCAGTGGAAGGGCACCGGGACAGGGGGTCTACGAGCAGTACTTC. Amino acid sequence: CAISGRAPGQGVYEQYF.